This T cell receptor beta chain was profiled in a study of shared clonotypes between healthy human individuals. Profiled with immunoSEQ multiplex PCR; TCRdb holds only in-frame clones, not every one. The sample yields over a million clones, around 95% seen once. About this clone: The antigen is not known.

CDR3 length: 16 amino acids. Germline assignment: CDR1 LGHNA and CDR2 YSLEER. Trimming took off 1 base at V and 3 bases at J, with 15 bases between the two ends. Study-level points and caveats: Roughly 5% of naive CD4 clonotypes were common to a few donors. Larger richness was generally estimated for naive than memory subsets. Unshared clonotypes carried lower generation probabilities than those common to all four donors. Genetic and exposure-history diversity was limited by the small donor number.

The TCR was taken from a man aged 25 to 40 in good health. The specimen sequenced was naive CD4+ T cells sorted from blood. The subset was: CD45RA+ positively selected. The chain employs TRBV4-3 and TRBJ1-2; tentative D call: TRBD1 (6 bases). CDR3 in DNA: TGCGCCAGCAGCCAAGGCAGAGGGGGGGCTGACTATGGCTACACCTTC. This codes for CASSQGRGGADYGYTF.